This T cell receptor (beta chain) originates from a study of T cell responses to AZD1222 COVID-19 vaccine. The length of the CDR3 is 22 residues. The germline V and J ends were trimmed by 0 bases and 1 base, with 27 bases remaining between them. Germline assignment: CDR1 LGHNT and CDR2 FRNRAP. This clone has only one observation. Using immunoSEQ multiplex PCR, the repertoire was profiled, and TCRdb retains in-frame clones only, with some absent. The sample holds approximately 70,000 clones; about 85% are singletons and the top ten take over 20%. V is TRBV12-5 and J is TRBJ1-4, with a weak D call TRBD1 (5 bases). This TCR was sampled from an adult in good health. This specimen consisted of peripheral blood, obtained on day 0 of AZD1222 vaccination. The CDR3 DNA is TGTGCTAGTGGTTTGGTAGCGGGAATGGGGGACCCATACCACTTAACTAATGAAAAACTGTTTTTT. Amino acids: CASGLVAGMGDPYHLTNEKLFF.